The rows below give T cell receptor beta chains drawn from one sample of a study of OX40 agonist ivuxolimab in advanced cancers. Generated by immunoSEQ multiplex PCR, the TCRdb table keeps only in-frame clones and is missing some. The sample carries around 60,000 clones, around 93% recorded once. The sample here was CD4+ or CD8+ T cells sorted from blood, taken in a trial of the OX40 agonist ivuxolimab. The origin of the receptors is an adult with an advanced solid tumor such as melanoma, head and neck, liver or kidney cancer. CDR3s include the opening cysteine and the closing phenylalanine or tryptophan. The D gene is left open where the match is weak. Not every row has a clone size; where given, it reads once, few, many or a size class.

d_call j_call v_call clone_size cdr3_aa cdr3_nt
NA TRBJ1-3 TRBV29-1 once CSVMVSSGNTIYF TGCAGCGTTATGGTGAGCTCTGGAAACACCATATATTTT
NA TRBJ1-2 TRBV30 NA CAWSAIVLGYGYTF TGTGCCTGGAGTGCGATAGTTTTAGGATATGGCTACACCTTC
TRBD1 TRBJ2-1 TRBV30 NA CAWSGQVLLGNEQFF TGTGCCTGGAGCGGACAGGTCCTCCTTGGTAATGAGCAGTTCTTC
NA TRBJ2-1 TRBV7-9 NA CASSLAIPSSYNEQFF TGTGCCAGCAGCTTAGCTATACCAAGCTCCTACAATGAGCAGTTCTTC
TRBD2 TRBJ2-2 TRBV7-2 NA CASRKVALAENTGELFF TGTGCCAGCAGAAAGGTCGCGCTAGCGGAGAACACCGGGGAGCTGTTTTTT
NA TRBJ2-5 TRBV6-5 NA CASSESLTQYF TGTGCCAGCAGTGAATCGTTGACCCAGTACTTC
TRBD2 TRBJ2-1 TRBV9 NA CASSVELADYNEQFF TGTGCCAGCAGCGTAGAACTAGCGGACTACAATGAGCAGTTCTTC
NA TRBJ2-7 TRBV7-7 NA CASSSPRFYEQYF TGTGCCAGCAGCTCGCCTAGGTTTTACGAGCAGTACTTC
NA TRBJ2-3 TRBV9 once CASSAPETDTQYF TGTGCCAGCAGCGCCCCTGAGACAGATACGCAGTATTTT
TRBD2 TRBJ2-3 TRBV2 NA CASGTSFTDTQYF TGTGCCAGCGGGACTAGCTTCACAGATACGCAGTATTTT
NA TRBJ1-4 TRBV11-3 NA CASSPNPGYNEKLFF TGTGCCAGCAGCCCGAACCCAGGGTACAATGAAAAACTGTTTTTT
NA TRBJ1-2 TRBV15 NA CATSRRGGHGYTF TGTGCCACCAGCAGGCGCGGGGGGCATGGCTACACCTTC
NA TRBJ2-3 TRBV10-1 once CASSAGNPTDTQYF TGCGCCAGCAGTGCAGGGAACCCCACAGATACGCAGTATTTT
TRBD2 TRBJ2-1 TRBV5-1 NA CASSRVPGLAGLARSSYNEQFF TGCGCCAGCAGCCGAGTTCCGGGACTAGCGGGACTAGCACGAAGCTCCTACAATGAGCAGTTCTTC
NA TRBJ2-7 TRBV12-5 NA CASGLVAGGLSEQYF TGTGCTAGTGGTTTGGTAGCTGGGGGTTTAAGCGAGCAGTACTTC
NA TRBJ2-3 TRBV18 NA CASSPVRGPSTDTQYF TGTGCCAGCTCACCAGTAAGGGGCCCTAGCACAGATACGCAGTATTTT
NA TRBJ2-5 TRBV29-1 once CSVVIYLKETQYF TGCAGCGTTGTCATCTACCTTAAAGAGACCCAGTACTTC
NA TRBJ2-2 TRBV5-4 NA CASSPPSYANTGELFF TGTGCCAGCAGCCCTCCTAGTTACGCGAACACCGGGGAGCTGTTTTTT
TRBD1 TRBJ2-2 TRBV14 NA CASSQWTGSGELFF TGTGCCAGCAGCCAATGGACAGGTTCCGGGGAGCTGTTTTTT
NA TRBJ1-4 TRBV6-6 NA CASSYGQRNEKLFF TGTGCCAGCAGTTACGGACAGCGCAATGAAAAACTGTTTTTT
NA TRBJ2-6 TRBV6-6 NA CASSYPEMSGANVLTF TGTGCCAGCAGTTACCCTGAGATGTCTGGGGCCAACGTCCTGACTTTC
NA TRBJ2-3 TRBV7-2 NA CASSSPAVRVDTQYF TGTGCCAGCAGCTCCCCCGCCGTGAGGGTAGATACGCAGTATTTT
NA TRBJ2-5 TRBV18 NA CASSPRGDETQYF TGTGCCAGCTCCCCTCGAGGGGATGAGACCCAGTACTTC
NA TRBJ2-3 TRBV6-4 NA CASSDLGLLTDTQYF TGTGCCAGCAGTGACTTGGGGCTACTCACAGATACGCAGTATTTT
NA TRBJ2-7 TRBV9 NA CASSAQNGVEQYF TGTGCCAGCAGCGCCCAAAACGGGGTCGAGCAGTACTTC
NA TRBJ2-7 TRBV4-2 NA CASSQVDAPRAYEQYF TGTGCCAGCAGCCAAGTGGACGCCCCCCGGGCCTACGAGCAGTACTTC
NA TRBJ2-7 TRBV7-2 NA CASKPGSTYEQYF TGTGCCAGCAAACCGGGGTCAACCTACGAGCAGTACTTC
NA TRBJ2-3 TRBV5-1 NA CASSFGGSITDTQYF TGCGCCAGCAGCTTTGGGGGTTCAATCACAGATACGCAGTATTTT
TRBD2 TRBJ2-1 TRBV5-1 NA CASSSPLGLAQLYNEQFF TGCGCCAGCAGCTCCCCCTTAGGACTAGCCCAACTCTACAATGAGCAGTTCTTC
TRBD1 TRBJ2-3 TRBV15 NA CATSRDGTGGTDTQYF TGTGCCACCAGCAGAGATGGGACAGGGGGCACAGATACGCAGTATTTT
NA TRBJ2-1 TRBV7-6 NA CASSPYGDYNEQFF TGTGCCAGCAGCCCCTACGGGGATTACAATGAGCAGTTCTTC
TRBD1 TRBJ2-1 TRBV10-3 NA CAISAGTGTGGEQFF TGTGCCATCAGTGCAGGGACAGGGACTGGTGGTGAGCAGTTCTTC
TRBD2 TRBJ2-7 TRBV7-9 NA CASSSEGLAGGGEQYF TGTGCCAGCAGCTCCGAAGGACTAGCGGGAGGGGGCGAGCAGTACTTC
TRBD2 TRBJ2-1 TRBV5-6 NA CASSPRLAGVTYNEQFF TGTGCCAGCAGCCCCAGACTAGCGGGGGTTACCTACAATGAGCAGTTCTTC
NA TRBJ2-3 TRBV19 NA CASSIGYSTDTQYF TGTGCCAGTAGTATAGGCTACTCCACAGATACGCAGTATTTT
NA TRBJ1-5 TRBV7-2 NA CASSPFNSNQPQHF TGTGCCAGCAGCCCCTTTAATAGCAATCAGCCCCAGCATTTT
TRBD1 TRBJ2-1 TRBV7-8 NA CASSLGQGGDSKQFF TGTGCCAGCAGCTTGGGACAGGGGGGTGACTCTAAGCAGTTCTTC
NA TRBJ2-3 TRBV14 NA CASSQNRVDTQYF TGTGCCAGCAGCCAGAACAGGGTAGATACGCAGTATTTT
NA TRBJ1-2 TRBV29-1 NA CSVGQGAYGYTF TGCAGCGTTGGGCAGGGAGCCTATGGCTACACCTTC
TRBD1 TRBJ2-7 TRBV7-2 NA CASSRRATGTAYEQYF TGTGCCAGCAGCCGGAGAGCGACCGGGACAGCCTACGAGCAGTACTTC
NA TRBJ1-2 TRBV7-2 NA CASSLDFGSYGYTF TGTGCCAGCAGCTTAGACTTCGGGTCCTATGGCTACACCTTC
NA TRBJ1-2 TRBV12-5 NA CASGPHDPPRYTF TGTGCTAGTGGTCCCCATGACCCTCCGCGCTACACCTTC
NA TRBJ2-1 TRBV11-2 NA CASSPGLYEQFF TGTGCCAGCAGCCCCGGACTGTACGAGCAGTTCTTC
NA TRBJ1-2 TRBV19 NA CASSIYQGAADGYTF TGTGCCAGTAGTATCTATCAGGGTGCCGCCGATGGCTACACCTTC